These T cell receptor beta chains were read from a single sample in a study of blood T cells in healthy people across ages. TCRdb re-analysed the 5' RACE reads in MiXCR, keeping a single row per CDR3 protein. The data show fewer than 800,000 distinct CDR3 sequences, with around a quarter seen just once and 9.4% held by the top ten. The data were also submitted as part of a second study, on T cells of mothers and their children.

Sample: blood. The receptor source for this set is a boy between 10 and 17 years old in good health. Both conserved end residues are part of each CDR3. D genes are given only for firm matches. Rows may omit the clone size; those that give it use once, few, many or a size class.

15	NA	TRBJ2-1	TRBV5-1	TRBD2	CASSVRSGTVHEQFF	TGCGCCAGCAGCGTTCGAAGCGGGACGGTACATGAGCAGTTCTTC
15	NA	TRBJ2-3	TRBV28	TRBD2	CASRPTSGSADTQYF	TGTGCCAGCAGGCCTACTAGCGGGAGCGCAGATACGCAGTATTTT
14	once	TRBJ2-7	TRBV2	TRBD1	CASSIDRGPGEQYF	TGTGCCAGCAGTATTGACAGGGGGCCGGGCGAGCAGTACTTC
12	few	TRBJ2-7	TRBV25-1	NA	CASSRHTYEQYF	TGTGCCAGCAGCCGGCACACCTACGAGCAGTACTTC
15	NA	TRBJ1-3	TRBV4-1	NA	CASSPDPGLVNTIYF	TGCGCCAGCAGCCCCGATCCCGGGTTGGTGAACACCATATATTTT
12	NA	TRBJ2-7	TRBV28	NA	CASGEVPYEQYF	TGTGCCAGCGGTGAGGTGCCCTACGAGCAGTACTTC
13	NA	TRBJ1-2	TRBV6-5	NA	CASSPWGTDGYTF	TGTGCCAGCAGCCCGTGGGGCACTGATGGCTACACCTTC
18	NA	TRBJ2-2	TRBV7-8	TRBD2	CASSSRLAGGLNTGELFF	TGTGCCAGCAGCTCCAGACTAGCGGGGGGCCTGAACACCGGGGAGCTGTTTTTT
18	NA	TRBJ2-5	TRBV6-1	NA	CASNLTPHPATNQETQYF	TGTGCCAGCAACCTTACCCCACACCCGGCTACCAACCAAGAGACCCAGTACTTC
13	few	TRBJ1-1	TRBV7-8	NA	CASSWQVNTEAFF	TGTGCCAGCAGCTGGCAGGTGAACACTGAAGCTTTCTTT
16	few	TRBJ1-1	TRBV4-1	NA	CASSQVRTVMNTEAFF	TGCGCCAGCAGCCAAGTAAGGACAGTGATGAACACTGAAGCTTTCTTT
15	few	TRBJ1-6	TRBV5-1	TRBD1	CASSLDRGGGSPLHF	TGCGCCAGCAGCTTGGACAGGGGCGGAGGATCACCCCTCCACTTT
14	NA	TRBJ1-1	TRBV12-3/TRBV12-4	NA	CASSLGQANTEAFF	TGTGCCAGCAGTTTGGGGCAGGCAAACACTGAAGCTTTCTTT
11	NA	TRBJ2-7	TRBV20-1	NA	CSALDLLEQYF	TGCAGTGCTTTGGACCTGTTGGAGCAGTACTTC
16	NA	TRBJ2-7	TRBV7-9	NA	CASSLVATGRAYEQYF	TGTGCCAGCAGCTTAGTGGCGACAGGGAGGGCCTACGAGCAGTACTTC
15	once	TRBJ1-1	TRBV29-1	NA	CSVVNLDSADWEAFF	TGCAGCGTTGTAAATTTAGACAGCGCTGACTGGGAAGCTTTCTTT
11	few	TRBJ2-7	TRBV29-1	NA	CSALTPYEQYF	TGCAGCGCCCTGACACCCTACGAGCAGTACTTC
14	NA	TRBJ1-1	TRBV5-1	NA	CASSLATDGTEAFF	TGCGCCAGCAGCTTGGCAACGGACGGGACTGAAGCTTTCTTT
14	few	TRBJ2-5	TRBV11-3	NA	CASSFGPEQETQYF	TGTGCCAGCAGCTTTGGTCCAGAACAAGAGACCCAGTACTTC
16	NA	TRBJ2-6	TRBV5-5	NA	CASSLGGGSGANVLTF	TGTGCCAGCAGCCTGGGAGGAGGCTCTGGGGCCAACGTCCTGACTTTC
15	NA	TRBJ1-4	TRBV7-9	TRBD1	CASSLQGGANEKLFF	TGTGCCAGCAGCCTCCAGGGGGGGGCTAATGAAAAACTGTTTTTT
14	few	TRBJ2-5	TRBV12-3/TRBV12-4	TRBD2	CASSPLAGAKTQYF	TGTGCCAGCAGTCCGTTAGCGGGAGCAAAGACCCAGTACTTC
15	NA	TRBJ2-7	TRBV4-2	NA	CASSQEASPIYEQYF	TGTGCCAGCAGCCAAGAAGCCTCCCCCATATACGAGCAGTACTTC
14	few	TRBJ1-5	TRBV6-6	NA	CASNRTWGFQPQHF	TGTGCCAGCAATCGGACGTGGGGTTTTCAGCCCCAGCATTTT
15	NA	TRBJ1-6	TRBV5-1	NA	CASSPNTPYNSPLHF	TGCGCCAGCAGCCCAAATACACCATATAATTCACCCCTCCACTTT
14	NA	TRBJ2-5	TRBV7-8	TRBD2	CASTAGGNQETQYF	TGTGCCAGCACCGCGGGGGGTAACCAAGAGACCCAGTACTTC
14	NA	TRBJ1-2	TRBV4-2	NA	CASSQDVGNYGYTF	TGTGCCAGCAGCCAAGATGTCGGGAACTATGGCTACACCTTC
13	few	TRBJ1-2	TRBV12-3/TRBV12-4	NA	CASSVGQLAGYTF	TGTGCCAGCAGCGTAGGACAGCTGGCGGGCTACACCTTC
15	NA	TRBJ1-1	TRBV7-9	NA	CASSPWVGLNTEAFF	TGTGCCAGCAGCCCCTGGGTGGGGCTGAACACTGAAGCTTTCTTT
14	few	TRBJ2-7	TRBV7-9	NA	CASSSNEREHEQYF	TGTGCCAGCAGCTCTAACGAGAGGGAACACGAGCAGTACTTC
15	few	TRBJ2-1	TRBV13	TRBD1	CASSPHGQGMTEQFF	TGTGCCAGCAGCCCACATGGACAGGGAATGACGGAGCAGTTCTTC
16	NA	TRBJ2-5	TRBV10-3	TRBD1	CAISVSVSGGRETQYF	TGTGCCATCAGTGTGTCCGTGTCAGGGGGTCGAGAGACCCAGTACTTC
18	few	TRBJ2-1	TRBV6-1	TRBD2	CASSPNYLLAGTYNEQFF	TGTGCCAGCAGTCCAAACTACCTACTAGCGGGAACCTACAATGAGCAGTTCTTC
17	once	TRBJ2-3	TRBV5-1	NA	CASSFRDRGVGTDTQYF	TGCGCCAGCAGCTTCCGGGACCGAGGCGTTGGCACAGATACGCAGTATTTT
11	NA	TRBJ1-2	TRBV29-1	TRBD1	CSDDREYGYTF	TGCAGCGACGACAGGGAATATGGCTACACCTTC
12	NA	TRBJ2-1	TRBV20-1	NA	CSVGAGYWEQFF	TGCAGTGTTGGGGCGGGGTACTGGGAGCAGTTCTTC
14	NA	TRBJ2-1	TRBV5-1	NA	CASSYGGLRNEQFF	TGCGCCAGCAGCTATGGGGGGCTTAGGAATGAGCAGTTCTTC
15	few	TRBJ2-3	TRBV5-1	NA	CASSLAVLKGDTQYF	TGCGCCAGCAGCTTGGCGGTGCTAAAAGGAGATACGCAGTATTTT
13	NA	TRBJ1-1	TRBV7-7	NA	CASSLEYNTEAFF	TGTGCCAGCAGCTTAGAGTACAACACTGAAGCTTTCTTT
16	NA	TRBJ1-3	TRBV7-3	NA	CASSNPGRDSGNTIYF	TGTGCCAGCAGCAACCCCGGACGGGACTCTGGAAACACCATATATTTT
15	NA	TRBJ2-7	TRBV15	TRBD1	CATAPDRGHTYEQYF	TGTGCCACCGCTCCCGACAGGGGACATACCTACGAGCAGTACTTC
14	few	TRBJ2-7	TRBV11-1	NA	CASSLANHPNEQYF	TGTGCCAGCAGCTTAGCGAATCACCCGAACGAGCAGTACTTC
13	NA	TRBJ2-1	TRBV10-3	NA	CATEADSYNEQFF	TGTGCCACCGAAGCGGACTCCTACAATGAGCAGTTCTTC
15	few	TRBJ2-7	TRBV7-2	TRBD2	CASSLVTSGGYEQYF	TGTGCCAGCAGCTTAGTTACTAGCGGGGGTTACGAGCAGTACTTC
12	NA	TRBJ2-7	TRBV12-5	NA	CASGPDSYEQYF	TGTGCTAGTGGTCCCGACTCCTACGAGCAGTACTTC
13	many	TRBJ2-4	TRBV7-9	NA	CASSLGSWNIQYF	TGTGCCAGCAGCTTAGGGAGTTGGAACATTCAGTACTTC
17	NA	TRBJ2-3	TRBV7-9	TRBD2	CASSPQTSGSITDTQYF	TGTGCCAGCAGCCCCCAAACTAGCGGCAGCATCACAGATACGCAGTATTTT
17	few	TRBJ2-1	TRBV7-4	TRBD2	CASSTGGLAGRQNEQFF	TGTGCCAGCAGCACCGGAGGACTAGCGGGGAGGCAAAATGAGCAGTTCTTC
16	few	TRBJ2-7	TRBV6-5	NA	CASSYSLSGSSYEQYF	TGTGCCAGCAGTTACTCCTTGAGCGGAAGCTCCTACGAGCAGTACTTC
18	few	TRBJ2-2	TRBV6-1	TRBD2	CASSRSPLAGGPSGELFF	TGTGCCAGCAGTCGAAGCCCCCTAGCGGGAGGGCCTTCCGGGGAGCTGTTTTTT
18	once	TRBJ2-3	TRBV11-3	NA	CASSSRYRSDVPSDTQYF	TGTGCCAGCAGCTCCCGGTACCGGAGTGACGTCCCCTCAGATACGCAGTATTTT
15	few	TRBJ2-1	TRBV28	NA	CASSSPTGWGHEQFF	TGTGCCAGCAGTTCTCCGACAGGCTGGGGCCATGAGCAGTTCTTC
14	few	TRBJ2-7	TRBV14	NA	CASSPLALFYEQYF	TGTGCCAGCAGCCCCCTGGCGCTTTTCTACGAGCAGTACTTC
15	few	TRBJ2-1	TRBV27	TRBD2	CASSQREGLYNEQFF	TGTGCCAGCAGCCAGCGGGAGGGCCTCTACAATGAGCAGTTCTTC
15	NA	TRBJ2-7	TRBV7-2	NA	CASSLGPEWDYEQYF	TGTGCCAGCAGCTTAGGACCCGAGTGGGACTACGAGCAGTACTTC
14	few	TRBJ2-5	TRBV20-1	TRBD2	CSAPLAGEQETQYF	TGCAGTGCGCCGCTAGCGGGAGAACAAGAGACCCAGTACTTC
15	NA	TRBJ2-4	TRBV9	NA	CASSVATRANNIQYF	TGTGCCAGCAGCGTAGCTACCAGGGCGAATAACATTCAGTACTTC
15	few	TRBJ2-7	TRBV6-2/TRBV6-3	TRBD2	CASSYAGGSSYEQYF	TGTGCCAGCAGTTACGCGGGAGGAAGCTCCTACGAGCAGTACTTC